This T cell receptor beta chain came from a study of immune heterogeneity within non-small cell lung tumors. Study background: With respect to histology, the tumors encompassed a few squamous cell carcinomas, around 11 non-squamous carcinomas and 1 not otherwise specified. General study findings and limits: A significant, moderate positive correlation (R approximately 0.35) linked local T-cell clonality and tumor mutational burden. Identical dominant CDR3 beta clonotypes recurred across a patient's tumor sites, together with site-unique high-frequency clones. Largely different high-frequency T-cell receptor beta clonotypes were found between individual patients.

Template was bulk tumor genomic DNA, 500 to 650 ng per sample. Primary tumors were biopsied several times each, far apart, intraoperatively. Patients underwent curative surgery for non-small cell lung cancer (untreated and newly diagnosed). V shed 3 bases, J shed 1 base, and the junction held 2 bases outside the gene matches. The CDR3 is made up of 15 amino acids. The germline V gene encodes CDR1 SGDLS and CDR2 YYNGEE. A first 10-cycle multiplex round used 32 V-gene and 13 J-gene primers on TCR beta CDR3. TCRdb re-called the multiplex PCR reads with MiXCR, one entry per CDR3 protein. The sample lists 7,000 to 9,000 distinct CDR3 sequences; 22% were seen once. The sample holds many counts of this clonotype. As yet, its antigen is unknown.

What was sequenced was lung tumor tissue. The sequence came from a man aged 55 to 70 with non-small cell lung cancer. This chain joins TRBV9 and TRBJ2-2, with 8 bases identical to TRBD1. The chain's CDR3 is CASSGGTGNTGELFF. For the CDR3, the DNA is TGTGCCAGCAGCGGAGGGACAGGGAACACCGGGGAGCTGTTTTTT.